Each of the 25 T cell receptor beta chains below was sequenced from the same sample in a study of T cell responses to AZD1222 COVID-19 vaccine. Measured with immunoSEQ multiplex PCR; TCRdb has only the in-frame clones, and not every one. The sample has more than 100,000 clones, around nine tenths seen once. The sample here was peripheral blood, taken on day 0 of AZD1222 vaccination. The receptors stem from an adult in good health.

This rearrangement joins TRBV9 to TRBJ2-2; D assignment may be TRBD1 or TRBD2 (5 bases each). V was shortened by 0 bases and J by 8 bases, with 17 bases between the two germline ends. Germline V gene sequence: CDR1 SGDLS, CDR2 YYNGEE. This CDR3 spans 16 amino acids. The CDR3 DNA is TGTGCCAGCAGCGTAGATATCGGGACGACGGCGGGGGAGCTGTTTTTT. This codes for CASSVDIGTTAGELFF. Using reference TRBV9 and TRBJ2-2 for the parts outside the CDR3, the full variable domain is DSGVTQTPKHLITATGQRVTLRCSPRSGDLSVYWYQQSLDQGLQFLIQYYNGEERAKGNILERFSAQQFPDLHSELNLSSLELGDSALYFCASSVDIGTTAGELFFGEGSRLTVL.

The rearrangement joins TRBV23-1 to TRBJ1-2; a possible D gene is TRBD1 (6 bases). TRBV23-1 is an ORF; its function is uncertain. This CDR3 region has 13 residues. Trimming removed 2 bases at V and 14 bases at J, with 18 bases between. The CDR3 coding sequence is TGCGCCAGCAGTCAACACAGGGCCCCCCGGAGGACCTTC. Encoded protein: CASSQHRAPRRTF.

The gene calls are TRBV27 and TRBJ1-6; D may be TRBD1 (5 bases). The CDR3 loop spans 15 amino acids. Trimming pared 8 bases from V and 7 bases from J, leaving 18 bases between. Germline values: CDR1 MNHEY, CDR2 SMNVEV (reference sequence). The DNA for the CDR3 is TGTGCCAGCTGTATATCCAGGGCAACCAATTCACCCCTCCACTTT. Translating gives CASCISRATNSPLHF.

This chain joins TRBV9 and TRBJ1-1; tentative D call: TRBD1 (5 bases). V was clipped by 4 bases and J by 10 bases, with 14 bases between them. The CDR3 runs to 12 residues. Germline lookup yields CDR1 SGDLS and CDR2 YYNGEE. The DNA of the CDR3 is TGTGCCAGCAGCCGGGGACTTCACGCAGCTTTCTTT. It encodes CASSRGLHAAFF.

This clone came up once. The V and J genes are TRBV7-6 and TRBJ1-3; D uncertain. Trimming shortened V by 4 bases and J by 2 bases, and 15 bases separated the two germline ends. The CDR3 spans 16 residues. Germline CDR1 is SGHVS and CDR2 is FNYEAQ. The CDR3 DNA is TGTGCCAGCAGCTCCCTGAGCGGAGGGCCTGGAAACACCATATATTTT. Amino acids: CASSSLSGGPGNTIYF.

The chain is built from TRBV5-4 and TRBJ1-6; no reliable D call. Trimming took 0 bases from V and 5 from J, leaving 0 bases between them. The CDR3 sequence is 12 residues long. From germline, CDR1 is SGHNT and CDR2 YYREEE (reference sequence). The DNA of the CDR3 is TGTGCCAGCAGCTTGGATAATTCACCCCTCCACTTT. Translated, it gives CASSLDNSPLHF.

The CDR3: CASSRVYRDSDEQYF. CDR3 nucleotides: TGCGCCAGCAGCCGCGTCTACCGGGACAGCGACGAGCAGTACTTC. This chain joins TRBV4-3 and TRBJ2-7; 7 bases map to TRBD1. Germline V gene lookup returns CDR1 LGHNA and CDR2 YSLEER. After removal of 4 bases from V and 5 bases from J, the junction contained 11 bases not matched to a gene. The CDR3 extends over 15 amino acids.

The chain is built from TRBV5-1 and TRBJ2-5; unclear D gene. The CDR3 runs to 16 residues. Looked up from germline, CDR1 is SGHRS and CDR2 is YFSETQ. With 1 base removed from V and 5 bases from J, the gap between germline ends came to 18 bases. This CDR3 is CASSLSWGRVSETQYF. The CDR3, as DNA: TGCGCCAGCAGCTTGTCCTGGGGTAGGGTTTCGGAGACCCAGTACTTC. The whole variable domain, remainder taken from reference TRBV5-1 and TRBJ2-5, is KAGVTQTPRYLIKTRGQQVTLSCSPISGHRSVSWYQQTPGQGLQFLFEYFSETQRNKGNFPGRFSGRQFSNSRSEMNVSTLELGDSALYLCASSLSWGRVSETQYFGPGTRLLVL.

The chain couples TRBV15 to TRBJ2-7; D ambiguous. The germline V and J ends were trimmed by 1 base and 7 bases, with 11 bases remaining between them. Germline CDR1 LNHNV, CDR2 YYDKDF (reference sequence). The CDR3 covers 13 residues. In DNA form, the CDR3 reads TGTGCCACCAGCAGAGCGGAAGGGTTTGAGCAGTACTTC. Protein: CATSRAEGFEQYF.

The J gene is TRBJ2-3, the V gene TRBV10-3, with D possibly being TRBD2 (6 bases). Trimming left V 10 bases short and J 1 base short, with 15 bases between. The length of the CDR3 is 14 residues. The germline CDR1 and CDR2 sequences are ENHRY and SYGVKD. CDR3 protein: CATRYSGGTDTQYF. DNA for the CDR3: TGTGCCACGAGATACTCGGGGGGCACAGATACGCAGTATTTT.

The CDR3 spells CSGTLTSNTEAFF. Here the CDR3 DNA reads TGCAGCGGGACACTGACATCGAACACTGAAGCTTTCTTT. V usage is TRBV29-1 and J usage is TRBJ1-1; possible D gene TRBD1, 5 bases. V lost 7 bases to trimming and J lost 1 base, with 13 bases between them. Germline CDR1 SQVTM, CDR2 ANQGSEA. The CDR3 has 13 amino acids.

The rearrangement links TRBV18 to TRBJ1-3; D uncertain. Germline CDR1 and CDR2: KGHSH and LQKENI. The CDR3 loop spans 16 amino acids. V shed 4 bases and J shed 0 bases, with 13 bases lying between them. The CDR3 DNA reads TGTGCCAGCTCACTATCCTCTGGAAACTCTGGAAACACCATATATTTT. Its protein is CASSLSSGNSGNTIYF.

The rearrangement uses TRBV7-3 and TRBJ2-2; D is uncertain. The CDR3 loop spans 13 amino acids. Germline CDR1 reads SGHTA; CDR2 reads FQGTGA. V shed 5 bases and J shed 6 bases, with 10 bases lying between them. The CDR3 DNA follows: TGTGCCAGCAGCACAACTGGGGCCGGGGAGCTGTTTTTT. Translating gives CASSTTGAGELFF.

The chain carries TRBV9 and TRBJ1-1; 8 positions agree with TRBD1. J lost 4 bases, V lost 3 bases, and 5 bases had no gene match. There are 14 residues in the CDR3. Germline V gene data show CDR1 as SGDLS and CDR2 as YYNGEE. CDR3 nucleotide sequence: TGTGCCAGCAGCGGTCAGGGGGCTGGCACTGAAGCTTTCTTT. This codes for CASSGQGAGTEAFF.

The chain recombines TRBV4-3 with TRBJ1-1; no clear D. The ends were cut back, 2 bases at V and 0 bases at J, with 25 bases in the middle. The CDR3 covers 20 residues. The germline gives CDR1 LGHNA, CDR2 YSLEER. The CDR3, as DNA: TGCGCCAGCAGCCAAATCTTGTTGGGCCACGGTTTACCCATGAACACTGAAGCTTTCTTT. Translated, it gives CASSQILLGHGLPMNTEAFF.

V gene TRBV18 combines with J gene TRBJ2-5; no clear D gene. CDR3 length: 12 amino acids. CDR1 is KGHSH, CDR2 LQKENI, per germline. V was trimmed by 2 bases and J by 5 bases, leaving 6 bases between them. The CDR3 DNA follows: TGTGCCAGCTCACCAGATATGGAGACCCAGTACTTC. Translated: CASSPDMETQYF.

The rearrangement links TRBV5-1 to TRBJ1-5, with TRBD1 matching 7 bases. This CDR3 has 17 residues. V dropped 0 bases and J dropped 3; count of bases not matched to a gene: 9. CDR1 and CDR2 (germline): SGHRS, YFSETQ. The CDR3 loop reads CASSLGPTGAANQPQHF. The CDR3 DNA sequence: TGCGCCAGCAGCTTGGGGCCAACAGGGGCGGCCAATCAGCCCCAGCATTTT.

The gene calls are TRBV7-9 and TRBJ1-5; D is uncertain. The germline CDR1 and CDR2 sequences are SEHNR and FQNEAQ (reference sequence). This CDR3 is built from 12 residues. Trimming cost V 2 bases and J 7 bases, with 6 bases left between them. The CDR3 nucleotides read TGTGCCAGCAGCTTACAGTCCCAGCCCCAGCATTTT. Its translation: CASSLQSQPQHF. The whole variable domain, filled in from reference TRBV7-9 and TRBJ1-5, reads DTGVSQNPRHKITKRGQNVTFRCDPISEHNRLYWYRQTLGQGPEFLTYFQNEAQLEKSRLLSDRFSAERPKGSFSTLEIQRTEQGDSAMYLCASSLQSQPQHFGDGTRLSIL.

This clone was recorded once. The chain employs TRBV7-8 and TRBJ1-6; TRBD1 aligns across 7 bases. V dropped 6 bases and J dropped 0; count of bases not matched to a gene: 14. The CDR3 is 19 residues long. Germline V gives CDR1 SGHVS, CDR2 FQNEAQ. The DNA for the CDR3 is TGTGCCAGCAGTCTTGTAGGGGGCGCATCGAGCTCCTATAATTCACCCCTCCACTTT. Amino acid sequence: CASSLVGGASSSYNSPLHF. The variable domain in full, completed from reference TRBV7-8 and TRBJ1-6, reads GAGVSQSPRYKVAKRGQDVALRCDPISGHVSLFWYQQALGQGPEFLTYFQNEAQLDKSGLPSDRFFAERPEGSVSTLKIQRTQQEDSAVYLCASSLVGGASSSYNSPLHFGNGTRLTVT.

This chain connects TRBV6-4 to TRBJ2-3; 12 nucleotides line up with TRBD2. V lost 3 bases to trimming and J lost 4 bases; unmatched junction nucleotides: 8. Germline CDR1 reads MRHNA; CDR2 reads SNTAGT. This CDR3 is 17 amino acids long. DNA of the CDR3: TGTGCCAGCAGTGATTCGGCTAGCGGGGGGGCCCCAGATACGCAGTATTTT. It specifies CASSDSASGGAPDTQYF.

The chain joins TRBV6-6 to TRBJ2-7; tentative D call: TRBD1 (6 bases). The length of the CDR3 is 13 residues. V gave up 6 bases and J gave up 7 bases, with 16 bases separating them. Germline V gives CDR1 MNHNY, CDR2 SVGAGI (reference sequence). CDR3 residues: CASSPDRLGEQYF. The DNA for the CDR3 is TGTGCCAGCAGCCCTGACAGGCTTGGGGAGCAGTACTTC.

The chain carries TRBV18 and TRBJ1-5, with D maybe TRBD1 (6 bases). This CDR3 contains 15 residues. Germline values: CDR1 KGHSH, CDR2 LQKENI. The V and J ends lost 5 bases and 1 base respectively, with 12 bases between them. The CDR3 here is CASSNTGRSNQPQHF. The CDR3 DNA sequence: TGTGCCAGCTCAAATACAGGGAGGAGCAATCAGCCCCAGCATTTT.

This clone was counted once. The rearrangement uses TRBV19 and TRBJ1-6; 10 nucleotides agree with TRBD1. Germline loops: CDR1 LNHDA, CDR2 SQIVND (reference sequence). The CDR3 totals 14 residues. Losses at the gene ends were 6 bases for V and 8 bases for J; bases not matched to a gene: 4. CDR3 region: CASSPGQGYSPLHF. CDR3 DNA sequence: TGTGCCAGTAGCCCGGGACAGGGGTATTCACCCCTCCACTTT. The full variable domain, rest sourced from reference TRBV19 and TRBJ1-6, is DGGITQSPKYLFRKEGQNVTLSCEQNLNHDAMYWYRQDPGQGLRLIYYSQIVNDFQKGDIAEGYSVSREKKESFPLTVTSAQKNPTAFYLCASSPGQGYSPLHFGNGTRLTVT.

The CDR3 here is CASSHRQTGSYEQYF. The CDR3 bases are TGTGCCAGCAGCCACCGCCAAACAGGGTCCTACGAGCAGTACTTC. The V and J genes are TRBV6-2 or TRBV6-3 and TRBJ2-7, with a weak D call TRBD1 (6 bases). CDR3 size: 15 residues. Trimming pared 6 bases from V and 1 base from J, leaving 16 bases between. Germline-derived CDR1 and CDR2 are MNHEY and SVGEGT.

The chain combines TRBV18 with TRBJ1-3; 7 positions match TRBD1. In germline, CDR1 is KGHSH, CDR2 LQKENI. V was clipped by 2 bases and J by 7 bases; unmatched bases: 5. The CDR3 runs 14 residues. The CDR3 spells CASSPETGWNTIYF. The CDR3 DNA sequence: TGTGCCAGCTCACCAGAGACAGGGTGGAACACCATATATTTT.